Here is one T cell receptor beta chain with its context. Its antigen is unidentified. Sequencing was performed with immunoSEQ multiplex PCR; in TCRdb, only in-frame clones are kept and a portion is missing. This table has roughly 110,000 clones, approximately 90% appearing once. Per germline, CDR1 MNHNY and CDR2 SVGAGI (reference sequence). CDR3 size: 14 residues. V was pared by 4 bases and J by 4 bases, with 11 bases between. This specimen comes from a study of graft-versus-host responses after intestinal transplantation. Overall study context: Anti-thymocyte globulin served as induction for all recipients, who then took tacrolimus and steroids for about 3 years.

General study results and limits: GvH clones were found in recipient marrow; some appeared first in ileum or blood.

The specimen was unstimulated CD4+ T cells sorted from spleen or lymph node cells, collected before transplant. The clonotype comes from a human donor who was the organ donor for an intestinal transplant. V usage is TRBV6-6 and J usage is TRBJ1-5, with D maybe TRBD1 (5 bases). The CDR3 DNA sequence: TGTGCCAGCAGTTTCTTTAACAGGAATCAGCCCCAGCATTTT. Translation: CASSFFNRNQPQHF.